Included here is one T cell receptor (beta chain) sequence, with context. The target antigen is unknown. Each of the donors was a healthy adult who was HIV-negative and had not had a recent acute infection or vaccination. These data originate in a study of shared clonotypes between healthy human individuals. Whole-study context: CD4 naive cells filled three plates per donor, CD4 memory three, CD8 naive two and CD8 memory one.

TCRdb's copy holds only in-frame clones and misses some; the assay was immunoSEQ multiplex PCR. Of 950,000 to 1,200,000 clones in the sample, about 72% are singletons; the top ten hold 0.89%. Study-level points and caveats: Non-shared clonotypes had lower generation probabilities than those shared by all four donors. Sharing across four donors was highest in naive CD4 (around 5%) and lowest in memory CD8 (approximately 0.4%).

The CDR3 is 12 residues long. Trimming left V 6 bases short and J 8 bases short, with 12 bases between. Germline lookup yields CDR1 MNHEY and CDR2 SMNVEV (reference sequence). The chain combines TRBV27 with TRBJ2-3; D might be TRBD2 (6 bases). The specimen was memory CD4+ T cells from PBMCs. Stated subset: CD45RA-negative fraction. The source is a young man in good health. Some clones in this sample may be carry-over from other donors' samples. The CDR3 DNA is TGTGCCAGCAGCCTACGCGGGGCTACGCAGTATTTT. Amino acid sequence: CASSLRGATQYF.